This T cell receptor beta chain was captured by sequencing in a study of blood T cell repertoires in COVID-19. Germline CDR1 MDHEN, CDR2 SYDVKM. Trimming took 4 bases from V and 2 from J, leaving 14 bases between them. The CDR3 runs 15 residues. Clones were sequenced by immunoSEQ multiplex PCR, and TCRdb holds only the in-frame ones, with some missing. The top ten clones hold around 4% of a sample with hundreds of thousands of clones, 86% of them seen once. Donors were grouped by their self-reported clinical history. The material sequenced was PBMCs or T cells enriched from blood (not recorded which). This receptor was taken from a woman aged 35 to 49 with acute COVID-19. The chain recombines TRBV28 with TRBJ1-2, with D possibly TRBD1 on 5 matching bases. CDR3 residues: CASSSHGDSNYGYTF. CDR3 DNA sequence: TGTGCCAGCAGTTCACACGGTGACAGCAACTATGGCTACACCTTC.